This entry is about one TCR beta chain. Its antigen is still unknown. This specimen includes other DNA sequences encoding the same CDR3. This specimen comes from a study of cytomegalovirus exposure and HLA in healthy donors. Study-level results: In an earlier analysis, in approximately 570 donors, most V segments appeared productive either ~87% or ~30% of the time.

Trimming at V came to 2 bases and at J to 6 bases, leaving 3 bases not matched to a gene. The CDR3 consists of 13 residues. From germline, CDR1 is SGHDT and CDR2 YYEEEE. Primers included in the PCR were 60 Vbeta and 13 Jbeta primers. Under the authors' procedure: Later, about 80 million unique TCR beta chains were counted in an analysis, and approximately 9.9 million of them were shared. Here immunoSEQ multiplex PCR was the method, and the copy in TCRdb shows in-frame clones only, minus some. V, J and clone size reflect that table, while D and trimming were determined from the DNA. The sample has approximately 160,000 clones; roughly 80% are singletons.

The receptor was isolated from a male donor in good health and CMV-seronegative. The chain employs TRBV5-6 and TRBJ1-2; 8 nucleotides agree with TRBD1. The specimen was PBMCs. The DNA of the CDR3 is TGTGCCAGCAGCTTACAGGGGGTGGATGGCTACACCTTC. Encoded protein: CASSLQGVDGYTF.